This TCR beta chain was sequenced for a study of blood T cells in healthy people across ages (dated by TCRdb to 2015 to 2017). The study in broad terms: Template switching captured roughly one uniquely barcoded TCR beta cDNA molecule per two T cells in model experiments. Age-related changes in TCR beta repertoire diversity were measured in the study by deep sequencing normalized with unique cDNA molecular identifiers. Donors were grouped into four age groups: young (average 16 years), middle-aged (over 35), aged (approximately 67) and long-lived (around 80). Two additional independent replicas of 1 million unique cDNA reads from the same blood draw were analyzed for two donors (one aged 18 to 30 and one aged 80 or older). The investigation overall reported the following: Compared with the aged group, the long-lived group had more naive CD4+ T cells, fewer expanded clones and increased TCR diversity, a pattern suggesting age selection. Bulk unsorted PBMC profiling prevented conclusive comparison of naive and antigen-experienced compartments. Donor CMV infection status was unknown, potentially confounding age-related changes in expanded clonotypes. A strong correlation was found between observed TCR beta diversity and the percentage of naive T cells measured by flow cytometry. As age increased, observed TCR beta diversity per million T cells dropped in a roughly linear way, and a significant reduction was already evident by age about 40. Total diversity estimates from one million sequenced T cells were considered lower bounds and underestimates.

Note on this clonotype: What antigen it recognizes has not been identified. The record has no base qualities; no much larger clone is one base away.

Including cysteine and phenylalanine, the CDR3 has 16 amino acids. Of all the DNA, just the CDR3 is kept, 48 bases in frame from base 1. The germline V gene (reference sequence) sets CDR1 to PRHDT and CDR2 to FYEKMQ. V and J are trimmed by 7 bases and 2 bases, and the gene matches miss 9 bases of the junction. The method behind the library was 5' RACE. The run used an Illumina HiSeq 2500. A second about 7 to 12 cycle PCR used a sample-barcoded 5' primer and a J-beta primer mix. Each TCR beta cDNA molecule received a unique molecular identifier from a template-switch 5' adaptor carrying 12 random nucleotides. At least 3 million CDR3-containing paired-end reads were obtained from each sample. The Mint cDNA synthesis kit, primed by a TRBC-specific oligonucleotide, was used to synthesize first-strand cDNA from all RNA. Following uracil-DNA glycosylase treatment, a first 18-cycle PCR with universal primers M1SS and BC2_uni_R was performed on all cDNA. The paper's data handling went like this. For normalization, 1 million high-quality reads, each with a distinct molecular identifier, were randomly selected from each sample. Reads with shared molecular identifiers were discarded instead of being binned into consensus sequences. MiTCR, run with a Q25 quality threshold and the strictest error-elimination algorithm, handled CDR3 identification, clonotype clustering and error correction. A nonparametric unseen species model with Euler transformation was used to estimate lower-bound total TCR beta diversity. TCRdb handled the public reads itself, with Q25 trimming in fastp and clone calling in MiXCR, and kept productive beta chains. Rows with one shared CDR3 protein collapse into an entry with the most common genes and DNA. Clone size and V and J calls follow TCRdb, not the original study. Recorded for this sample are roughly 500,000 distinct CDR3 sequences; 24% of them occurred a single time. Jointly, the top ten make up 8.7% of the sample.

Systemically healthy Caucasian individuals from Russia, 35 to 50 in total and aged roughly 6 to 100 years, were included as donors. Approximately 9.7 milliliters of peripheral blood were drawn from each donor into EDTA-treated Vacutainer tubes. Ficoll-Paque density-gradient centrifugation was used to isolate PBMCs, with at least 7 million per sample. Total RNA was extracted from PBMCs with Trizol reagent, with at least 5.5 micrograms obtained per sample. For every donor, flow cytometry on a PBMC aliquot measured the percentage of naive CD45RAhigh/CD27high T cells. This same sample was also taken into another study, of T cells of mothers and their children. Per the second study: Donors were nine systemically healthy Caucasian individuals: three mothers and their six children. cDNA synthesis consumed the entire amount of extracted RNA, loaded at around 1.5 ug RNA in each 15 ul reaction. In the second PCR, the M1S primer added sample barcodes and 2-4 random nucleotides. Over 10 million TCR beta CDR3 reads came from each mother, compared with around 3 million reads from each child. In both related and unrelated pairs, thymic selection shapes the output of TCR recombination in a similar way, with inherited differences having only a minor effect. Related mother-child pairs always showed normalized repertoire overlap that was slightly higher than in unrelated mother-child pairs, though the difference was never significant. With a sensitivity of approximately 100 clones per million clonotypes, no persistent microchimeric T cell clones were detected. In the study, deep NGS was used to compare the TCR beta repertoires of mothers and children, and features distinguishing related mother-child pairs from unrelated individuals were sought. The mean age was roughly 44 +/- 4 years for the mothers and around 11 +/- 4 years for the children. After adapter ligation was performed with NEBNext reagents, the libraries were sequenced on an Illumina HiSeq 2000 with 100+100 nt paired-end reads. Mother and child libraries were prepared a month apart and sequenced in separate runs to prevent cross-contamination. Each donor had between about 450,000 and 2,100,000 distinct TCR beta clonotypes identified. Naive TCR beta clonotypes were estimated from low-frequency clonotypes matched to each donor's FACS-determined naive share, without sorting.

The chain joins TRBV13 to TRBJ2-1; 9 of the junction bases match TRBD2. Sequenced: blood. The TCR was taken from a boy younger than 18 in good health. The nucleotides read TGTGCCAGCATCGGTGGGGCGGGGGGGCCCTACAATGAGCAGTTCTTC. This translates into CASIGGAGGPYNEQFF.